The clone carrying this T cell receptor (beta chain) was recorded at least ten times. CDR3 length: 14 residues. The ends were cut back, 1 base at V and 3 bases at J, with 11 bases in the middle. Looked up from germline, CDR1 is SGHRS and CDR2 is YFSETQ. Time point reported: newly diagnosed GD, antithyroid drugs for less than 3 months. The TCR library was made from RNA that had been extracted from PBMCs in TRIzol. Construction of TCR beta libraries relied on iRepertoire HTBI primers and on Arm-PCR targeting CDR3 regions. Using its own MiXCR run on the multiplex PCR reads, TCRdb lists one record per CDR3 protein. The sample has roughly 500,000 distinct CDR3 sequences; 12% to 15% are singletons. These data belong to a study of regulatory T cells in long-lasting Graves disease. The overall study: Graves' patients, newly diagnosed, had taken antithyroid drugs under 3 months.

This same sample was also part of a study on T cells in Graves' hyperthyroidism and ophthalmopathy.

The TCR sequence derives from a woman aged 45-60 years with Graves disease. The genes are TRBV5-1 and TRBJ2-7, with a tentative D call TRBD1 (5 bases). Sequencing was performed on peripheral blood mononuclear cells (PBMCs), taken at new diagnosis, from a patient treated with antithyroid drugs. As DNA, the CDR3 is TGCGCCAGCAGCTTGCGACAGAACAACTACGAGCAGTACTTC. Translation gives CASSLRQNNYEQYF.